This TCR beta chain was profiled in a study of PD-L1 blockade in urothelial cancer. For the study at large: The authors examined blood 3 weeks (second dose) and 6 weeks after treatment start. Across blood samples, T cells had a median count of about 140,000.

This clone occurred once. Its antigen is unknown. Notes on the study in general: Durable benefit was linked to greater 3-week expansion of tumor-associated blood clones.

Measured with immunoSEQ multiplex PCR; TCRdb has only the in-frame clones, and not every one. The sample lists approximately 100,000 clones; 90% to 95% were seen once. The V and J ends lost 3 bases and 9 bases, in that order; junction bases with no gene match: 4. CDR1 ENHRY and CDR2 SYGVKD come from the germline V gene. CDR3 length: 14 amino acids. Sample numbers ranged from 1 to 8 per patient, encompassing pretreatment and on-treatment collections. The sequencing here drew on PBMCs, taken around atezolizumab (anti-PD-L1) treatment. The clonotype originates from a woman aged 80 or over with urothelial cancer. The V call is TRBV10-3, the J call TRBJ2-1; 11 bases are shared with TRBD2. The CDR3 DNA follows: TGTGCCATCAGTGATAGCGGGAGGGCCGGTGAGCAGTTCTTC. Amino acid sequence: CAISDSGRAGEQFF.